This T cell receptor (beta chain) emerged from a study of shared clonotypes between healthy human individuals. Both subsets, CD45RA+ naive and CD45RA-negative memory, were split from the CD4+ cells. Regarding the study as a whole: Only blood was sampled, and tissue TCR repertoires likely differ from blood ones.

This clone was counted a single time. Its antigen is unidentified. V lost 7 bases, J lost 2 bases, and 13 bases lay in between. This CDR3 is 13 amino acids long. Germline CDR1 reads SQVTM; CDR2 reads ANQGSEA. Study processing details: Junction-only sequences without quality scores were provided by ImmunoSEQ, so filtering was different. Only in-frame clones appear in the TCRdb table, and some are missing; sequencing was by immunoSEQ multiplex PCR. The V and J calls and clone size come from that table; D and trimming were worked out from the DNA. The data show roughly 2 million clones, with approximately 94% seen just once and less than 0.15% held by the top ten.

The gene calls are TRBV29-1 and TRBJ2-3; D assignment may be TRBD1 or TRBD2 (5 bases each). The source is a man younger than 35 in good health. The sample comprised naive CD4+ T cells sorted from blood. Subset denoted: CD45RA+ positively selected. The CDR3 is CSASGTLTDTQYF. In DNA, the CDR3 is TGCAGCGCGTCCGGGACCCTCACAGATACGCAGTATTTT.